Shown below are 15 T cell receptor beta chains from a single sample sequenced in a study of glioma-infiltrating T cells after dendritic cell vaccination (TCRdb year 2016). Libraries were constructed by the immunoSEQ multiplex PCR assay. Held by TCRdb, this immuneACCESS table contains in-frame sequences only and omits some clones. Under half of the omission traces to an unresolved V gene where checked; the cause of the rest is unknown. In all, the sample holds 40,000 to 60,000 clones, and 85% of those were seen once. The leading ten clones occupy 9.5% to 12% of the sample. Material: blood, obtained before dendritic cell vaccination. These receptors were collected from a human donor with glioblastoma.

This chain uses TRBV7-9 with TRBJ1-2; D uncertain. V was trimmed by 5 bases and J by 4 bases, leaving 11 bases between them. Germline-derived CDR1 and CDR2 are SEHNR and FQNEAQ (reference sequence). The CDR3 spans 13 residues. The CDR3 DNA follows: TGTGCCAGCAGCCAACGTGGCGGCTATGGCTACACCTTC. Amino acid sequence: CASSQRGGYGYTF.

A few counts support this clone. The chain uses TRBV7-8 and TRBJ2-2; D remains ambiguous. Trimming pared 2 bases from V and 6 bases from J, leaving 13 bases between. Germline V gene sequence: CDR1 SGHVS, CDR2 FQNEAQ. CDR3 length: 15 residues. CDR3: CASSLTELLSGELFF. CDR3 DNA: TGTGCCAGCAGCTTAACTGAACTCCTGTCCGGGGAGCTGTTTTTT.

V usage is TRBV25-1 and J usage is TRBJ2-2; TRBD1 agrees at 10 bases. Germline V CDR1 and CDR2: MGHDK, SYGVNS. V dropped 6 bases and J dropped 3; count of bases not matched to a gene: 10. The CDR3 extends over 17 amino acids. DNA for the CDR3: TGTGCCAGCAGGGGGGAGCACGGGACAGGGGACACCGGGGAGCTGTTTTTT. Translating gives CASRGEHGTGDTGELFF.

This sequence joins TRBV4-2 and TRBJ2-2, with 9 bases fitting TRBD2. There are 19 residues in the CDR3. With V trimmed by 0 bases and J by 0 bases, 8 bases remained unmatched. The germline V gene has CDR1 LGHNA and CDR2 YNFKEQ. The CDR3 bases are TGTGCCAGCAGCCAAGATCTCACTAGCGGGCGCCCGAACACCGGGGAGCTGTTTTTT. This gives the protein CASSQDLTSGRPNTGELFF.

The chain employs TRBV5-1 and TRBJ2-7; 16 bases fit TRBD2. CDR1 SGHRS and CDR2 YFSETQ come from the germline V gene. The CDR3 is 15 residues long. Unmatched junction bases numbered 2, after V lost 4 bases and J lost 4 bases. Here the CDR3 DNA reads TGCGCCAGCAGCGCGGGACTAGCGGGAGGGTACGAGCAGTACTTC. Its translation: CASSAGLAGGYEQYF.

The rearrangement uses TRBV7-3 and TRBJ2-3; D ambiguous. V lost 2 bases and J lost 2, with 8 bases in between. CDR1 is SGHTA, CDR2 FQGTGA, per germline. The CDR3 totals 14 residues. The CDR3 loop reads CASSLEQHTDTQYF. The CDR3 DNA reads as TGTGCCAGCAGCTTAGAACAGCACACAGATACGCAGTATTTT.

The sample holds a few counts of this clone. The chain carries TRBV28 and TRBJ1-1; TRBD1 aligns across 10 bases. The CDR3 extends over 13 amino acids. Germline-derived CDR1 and CDR2 are MDHEN and SYDVKM. Trimming cost V 8 bases and J 1 base; bases outside gene matches: 1. The CDR3 DNA sequence: TGTGCCAGCGGGACAGGGGCGAACACTGAAGCTTTCTTT. This translates into CASGTGANTEAFF.

The chain is built from TRBV7-2 and TRBJ1-4; D perhaps matches TRBD1 (6 bases). Per the germline V gene, CDR1 is SGHTA and CDR2 is FQGNSA. V lost 5 bases, J lost 3 bases, and 7 bases lay in between. The length of the CDR3 is 13 residues. The CDR3 loop reads CASSRTANEKLFF. The CDR3, as DNA: TGTGCCAGCAGCCGGACAGCTAATGAAAAACTGTTTTTT.

This chain joins TRBV10-2 and TRBJ2-1; D may be TRBD2 (5 bases). Germline V gives CDR1 WSHSY, CDR2 SAAADI. Trimming took off 6 bases at V and 3 bases at J, with 9 bases between the two ends. The CDR3 runs 13 residues. The CDR3, as DNA: TGCGCCAGCAGGGACGGGAACTACAATGAGCAGTTCTTC. This encodes CASRDGNYNEQFF.

The chain combines TRBV7-8 with TRBJ2-7; D remains ambiguous. V lost 2 bases and J lost 0, with 8 bases in between. Germline V lookup: CDR1 SGHVS, CDR2 FQNEAQ. This CDR3 is built from 14 residues. CDR3 in amino acids: CASSLTVSSYEQYF. The CDR3, as DNA: TGTGCCAGCAGCTTAACGGTTAGCTCCTACGAGCAGTACTTC.

This clone showed up just once. The rearrangement uses TRBV18 and TRBJ1-1; D possibly corresponds to TRBD1 (6 bases). The CDR3 covers 13 residues. The V gene's germline CDR1 is KGHSH and CDR2 LQKENI. The germline V and J ends were trimmed by 8 bases and 0 bases, with 10 bases remaining between them. In DNA form, the CDR3 reads TGTGCCAGCCTTGGACAGATGAACACTGAAGCTTTCTTT. As protein: CASLGQMNTEAFF. Full variable domain (rest looked up from reference TRBV18 and TRBJ1-1): NAGVMQNPRHLVRRRGQEARLRCSPMKGHSHVYWYRQLPEEGLKFMVYLQKENIIDESGMPKERFSAEFPKEGPSILRIQQVVRGDSAAYFCASLGQMNTEAFFGQGTRLTVV.

The rearrangement uses TRBV6-5 and TRBJ1-2; 11 bases are shared with TRBD1. Germline values: CDR1 MNHEY, CDR2 SVGAGI. The junction had 7 bases not matched to a gene; V was cut back by 4 bases and J by 6 bases. CDR3 length: 15 residues. In DNA form, the CDR3 reads TGTGCCAGCAGTTCGGACAGGGGGCGGTCGGATGGCTACACCTTC. Its protein product is CASSSDRGRSDGYTF.

Concerning this clone itself: The sample carries other DNA sequences with the same CDR3. The chain's CDR3 is CAWRGGQGPNSPLHF. CDR3 DNA sequence: TGTGCCTGGAGGGGGGGACAGGGCCCTAATTCACCCCTCCACTTT. V usage is TRBV30 and J usage is TRBJ1-6, with 9 bases aligning to TRBD1. This CDR3 has 15 residues. J gave up 6 bases and V 3 bases, and 6 bases lay outside the gene matches. Looked up from germline, CDR1 is GTSNPN and CDR2 is SVGIG (reference sequence).

The rearrangement uses TRBV6-1 and TRBJ2-7; D is undetermined. Germline V gene data show CDR1 as MNHNS and CDR2 as SASEGT. This CDR3 is 13 amino acids long. V shed 3 bases and J shed 2 bases, with 8 bases lying between them. The chain's CDR3 is CASSDRLAYEQYF. The CDR3 DNA sequence: TGTGCCAGCAGTGATAGATTGGCCTACGAGCAGTACTTC.

The chain uses TRBV18 and TRBJ2-1, with 10 bases matching TRBD2. The V and J ends lost 2 bases and 5 bases, in that order; junction bases with no gene match: 15. Per germline, CDR1 KGHSH and CDR2 LQKENI. The CDR3 length is 19 residues. The CDR3 bases are TGTGCCAGCTCACCATGGGTGCTAGCGGGAGATGAACTCAACAATGAGCAGTTCTTC. Translating it yields CASSPWVLAGDELNNEQFF.